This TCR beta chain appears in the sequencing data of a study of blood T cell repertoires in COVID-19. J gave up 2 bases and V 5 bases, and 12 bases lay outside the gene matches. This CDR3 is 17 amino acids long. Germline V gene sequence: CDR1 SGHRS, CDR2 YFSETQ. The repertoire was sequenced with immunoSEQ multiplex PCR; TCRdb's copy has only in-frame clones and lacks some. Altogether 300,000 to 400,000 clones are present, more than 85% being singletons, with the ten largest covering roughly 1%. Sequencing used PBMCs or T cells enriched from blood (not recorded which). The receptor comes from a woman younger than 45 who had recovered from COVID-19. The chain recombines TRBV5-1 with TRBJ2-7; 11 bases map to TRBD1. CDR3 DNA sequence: TGCGCCAGCAGAGGTCCGACGGACAGGGGGCGAGCCTACGAGCAGTACTTC. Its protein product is CASRGPTDRGRAYEQYF.